This T cell receptor beta chain was obtained from a study of technical replicates of blood from a handful of donors. The CDR3 contains 16 residues. Germline V lookup: CDR1 LGHNT, CDR2 FRNRAP. Trimming removed 4 bases from V and 4 bases from J; junction bases left unmatched: 8. The repertoire was sequenced with immunoSEQ multiplex PCR; TCRdb's copy has only in-frame clones and lacks some. The table lists fewer than 85,000 clones, roughly 94% of them singletons. This chain connects TRBV12-5 to TRBJ2-3; TRBD2 matches at 10 bases. The TCR was taken from a human donor in good health. Material: T cells isolated from PBMCs. CDR3 nucleotides: TGTGCTAGTGGTTCCTCTAGCGGGGGAAGGGCAGATACGCAGTATTTT. Translation gives CASGSSSGGRADTQYF.